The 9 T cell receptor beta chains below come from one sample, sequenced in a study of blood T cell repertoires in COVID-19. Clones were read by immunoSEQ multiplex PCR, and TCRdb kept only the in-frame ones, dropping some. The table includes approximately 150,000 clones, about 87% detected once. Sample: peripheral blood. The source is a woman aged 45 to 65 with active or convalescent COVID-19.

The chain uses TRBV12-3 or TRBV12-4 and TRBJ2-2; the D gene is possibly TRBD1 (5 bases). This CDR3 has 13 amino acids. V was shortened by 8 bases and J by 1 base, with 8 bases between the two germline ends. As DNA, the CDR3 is TGTGCCAGCGGTACAGGGAACACCGGGGAGCTGTTTTTT. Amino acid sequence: CASGTGNTGELFF.

In nucleotides, the CDR3 is TGTGCCACCAGTGCAGTGAAAGGGACAGGGGACTACGAGCAGTACTTC. This codes for CATSAVKGTGDYEQYF. V gene TRBV24-1 combines with J gene TRBJ2-7; TRBD1 aligns across 10 bases. This CDR3 comprises 16 residues. Germline V gives CDR1 KGHDR, CDR2 SFDVKD. J was trimmed by 3 bases and V by 5 bases; bases with no gene match: 9.

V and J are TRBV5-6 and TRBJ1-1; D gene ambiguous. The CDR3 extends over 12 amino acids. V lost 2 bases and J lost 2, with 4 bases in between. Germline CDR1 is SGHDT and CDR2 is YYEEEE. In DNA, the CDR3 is TGTGCCAGCAGCTTTGTAAACACTGAAGCTTTCTTT. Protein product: CASSFVNTEAFF.

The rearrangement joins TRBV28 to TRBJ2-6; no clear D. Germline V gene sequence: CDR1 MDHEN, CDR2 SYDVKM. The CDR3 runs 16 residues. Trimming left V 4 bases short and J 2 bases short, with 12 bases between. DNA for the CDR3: TGTGCCAGCAGTTCCCTCCCTAAAGCTGGGGCCAACGTCCTGACTTTC. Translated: CASSSLPKAGANVLTF. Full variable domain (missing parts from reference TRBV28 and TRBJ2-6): DVKVTQSSRYLVKRTGEKVFLECVQDMDHENMFWYRQDPGLGLRLIYFSYDVKMKEKGDIPEGYSVSREKKERFSLILESASTNQTSMYLCASSSLPKAGANVLTFGAGSRLTVL.

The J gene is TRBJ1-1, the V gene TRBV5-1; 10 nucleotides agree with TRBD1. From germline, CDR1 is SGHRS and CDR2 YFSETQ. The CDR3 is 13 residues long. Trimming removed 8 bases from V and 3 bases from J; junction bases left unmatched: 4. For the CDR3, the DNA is TGCGCCAGTTCCGGGACAGGGGACACTGAAGCTTTCTTT. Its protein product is CASSGTGDTEAFF.

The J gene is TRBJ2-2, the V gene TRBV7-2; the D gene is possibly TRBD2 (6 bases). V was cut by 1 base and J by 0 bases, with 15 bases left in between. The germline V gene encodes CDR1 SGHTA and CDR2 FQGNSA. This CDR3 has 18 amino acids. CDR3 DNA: TGTGCCAGCAGCTTAGGACCGTTAGGCGGGGCGAACACCGGGGAGCTGTTTTTT. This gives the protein CASSLGPLGGANTGELFF.

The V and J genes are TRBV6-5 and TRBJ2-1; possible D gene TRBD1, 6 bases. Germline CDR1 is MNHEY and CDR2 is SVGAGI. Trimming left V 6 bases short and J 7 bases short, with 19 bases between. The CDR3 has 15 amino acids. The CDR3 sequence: CASSRWTAVGNEQFF. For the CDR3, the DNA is TGTGCCAGCAGCCGATGGACAGCCGTTGGGAATGAGCAGTTCTTC.

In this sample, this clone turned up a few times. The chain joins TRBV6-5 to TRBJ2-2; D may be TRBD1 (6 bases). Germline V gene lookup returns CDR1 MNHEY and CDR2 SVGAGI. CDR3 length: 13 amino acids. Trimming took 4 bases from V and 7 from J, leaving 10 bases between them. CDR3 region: CASSSTGIGELFF. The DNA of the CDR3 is TGTGCCAGCAGTTCCACAGGGATCGGGGAGCTGTTTTTT.

CDR3 in amino acids: CATSRVLFSNTEAFF. The CDR3 nucleotides read TGTGCCACCAGCAGAGTTCTGTTTTCGAACACTGAAGCTTTCTTT. The genes are TRBV15 and TRBJ1-1; D remains ambiguous. The germline V and J ends were trimmed by 1 base and 1 base, with 10 bases remaining between them. Germline CDR1 and CDR2: LNHNV and YYDKDF (reference sequence). This CDR3 spans 15 amino acids.